Below are 24 T cell receptor beta chains sequenced from a single sample in a study of T cell clonality in common variable immunodeficiency. Generated by immunoSEQ multiplex PCR, the TCRdb table keeps only in-frame clones and is missing some. The sample contains more than 30,000 clones, none of them singletons. Material: peripheral blood mononuclear cells. These TCRs come from a person aged 18-70 years in good health.

This clone was counted at least ten times. The CDR3: CASSASANQETQYF. The sequenced CDR3 bases are TGTGCCAGCAGCGCCAGCGCCAACCAAGAGACC. The chain recombines TRBV5-4 with TRBJ2-5; D ambiguous. The CDR3 extends 3 residues past the end of the read, so its final part is completed from the germline J gene. CDR1 is SGHNT and CDR2 is YYREEE in the germline V gene (reference sequence). CDR3 length: 14 residues. V gave up 4 bases and J gave up 0 bases, with 10 bases separating them.

This clone is medium-sized. The CDR3 goes on 3 residues after the read ends, and that part is filled in from the germline J gene. The chain employs TRBV20-1 and TRBJ1-1; the match to TRBD1 covers 8 bases. CDR1 and CDR2 (germline): DFQATT, SNEGSKA (reference sequence). The CDR3 runs to 14 residues. Unmatched junction bases numbered 8, after V lost 3 bases and J lost 5 bases. The CDR3 reads CSARSDRVGTEAFF. The sequenced part of the CDR3 DNA is TGCAGTGCTAGGTCGGACAGGGTAGGTACTGAA.

Many counts were recorded for this clone. The read ends 3 residues shy of where the CDR3 ends; the end is completed using the germline J gene. The gene calls are TRBV7-2 and TRBJ2-5; D remains ambiguous. The germline gives CDR1 SGHTA, CDR2 FQGNSA. The V end lost 2 bases, the J end lost 5 bases, and 3 bases lay between the germline ends. The CDR3 covers 11 residues. The CDR3 spells CASSLSETQYF. The sequenced part of the CDR3 DNA is TGTGCCAGCAGCTTATCGGAGACC.

This clone appeared many times. The CDR3 end falls 3 residues outside the read, so it is completed with the germline J gene. The chain couples TRBV5-6 to TRBJ1-1, with D hard to call. This CDR3 has 13 amino acids. Trimming pared 3 bases from V and 4 bases from J, leaving 10 bases between. Per germline, CDR1 SGHDT and CDR2 YYEEEE. Incomplete CDR3 DNA: TGTGCCAGCAGCTACAGACACTTCACTGAA. Translating it yields CASSYRHFTE. The entire CDR3 sequence reads CASSYRHFTEAFF.

This clone was picked up many times. The read falls 3 residues short of the CDR3 end, and the missing part is taken from the germline J gene. The chain uses TRBV2 and TRBJ2-4; D ambiguous. Germline assignment: CDR1 SNHLY and CDR2 FYNNEI. V lost 3 bases and J lost 7, with 4 bases in between. The CDR3 length is 11 residues. CDR3 in amino acids: CASSDLNIQYF. CDR3 bases read: TGTGCCAGCAGTGATCTGAACATT.

This clone was detected many times. The CDR3 end lies 3 residues beyond the end of the read and is filled in from the germline J gene. The chain is built from TRBV6-1 and TRBJ1-6; TRBD1 might be the D (5 bases). V was cut by 1 base and J by 8 bases, with 12 bases left in between. Germline V lookup: CDR1 MNHNS, CDR2 SASEGT. The CDR3 runs to 15 residues. The CDR3: CASSEVLLGDSPLHF. The sequenced part of the CDR3 DNA is TGTGCCAGCAGTGAAGTTCTCCTAGGGGATTCACCC.

This clone was observed at least ten times. The read halts 3 residues ahead of the CDR3 end, with the missing end drawn from the germline J gene. The gene calls are TRBV20-1 and TRBJ1-5; 8 bases agree with TRBD1. V shed 1 base, J shed 7 bases, and the junction held 3 bases outside the gene matches. Germline-derived CDR1 and CDR2 are DFQATT and SNEGSKA (reference sequence). The length of the CDR3 is 13 residues. CDR3 DNA, as far as it was read: TGCAGTGCTAGAGTGCCAGGGGGCCAGCCC. Its translation is CSARVPGGQP. In full, the CDR3 is CSARVPGGQPQHF.

This clone came up many times. Read data end 3 residues before the CDR3 end; the end is taken from the germline J gene. The rearrangement joins TRBV20-1 to TRBJ2-1; no clear D gene. The CDR3 has 17 residues. Germline CDR1 is DFQATT and CDR2 is SNEGSKA (reference sequence). The V end lost 0 bases, the J end lost 4 bases, and 19 bases lay between the germline ends. The sequenced CDR3 bases are TGCAGTGCTAGAGATCTACCAGGTGTCGGCCCTTACAATGAG. Amino acid sequence: CSARDLPGVGPYNE. The whole CDR3 sequence is CSARDLPGVGPYNEQFF.

This clone was detected ten times or more. The CDR3 DNA, read in part, is TGTGCCAGCAGCGTAGAGAGCGGGGCGACCTACGAG. It specifies CASSVESGATYE. The full CDR3 is CASSVESGATYEQYF. The gene calls are TRBV9 and TRBJ2-7, with TRBD2 matching 7 bases. From the germline J gene comes the end of the CDR3, since the read stops 3 residues before it. The CDR3 has 15 residues. Germline lookup yields CDR1 SGDLS and CDR2 YYNGEE. The ends lost 0 bases at V and 2 bases at J; junction bases unmatched: 5. Supplemented by reference TRBV9 and TRBJ2-7, the full variable domain reads DSGVTQTPKHLITATGQRVTLRCSPRSGDLSVYWYQQSLDQGLQFLIQYYNGEERAKGNILERFSAQQFPDLHSELNLSSLELGDSALYFCASSVESGATYEQYFGPGTRLTVT.

This clone appeared many times. The read ends 3 residues shy of where the CDR3 ends; the end is completed using the germline J gene. The V call is TRBV20-1, the J call TRBJ1-1; possible D gene TRBD1, 6 bases. This CDR3 is built from 14 residues. Trimming stripped 1 base from V and 4 bases from J, with 13 bases between. The germline CDR1 and CDR2 sequences are DFQATT and SNEGSKA (reference sequence). CDR3 sequence reads: CSARGPAGVTEAFF. The sequenced CDR3 bases are TGCAGTGCTAGAGGCCCCGCAGGGGTCACTGAA.

This clone appeared many times. The read terminates 3 residues before the CDR3 end, so the remaining end is supplied by the germline J gene. The J gene is TRBJ2-7, the V gene TRBV20-1; D is perhaps TRBD1 (5 bases). This CDR3 comprises 13 residues. Germline lookup yields CDR1 DFQATT and CDR2 SNEGSKA (reference sequence). V was shortened by 6 bases and J by 1 base, with 13 bases between the two germline ends. CDR3 sequence: CSAGHTTSYEQYF. The sequenced part of the CDR3 DNA is TGCAGTGCCGGACACACGACGTCCTACGAG.

In its sample, this clone was seen many times. The read comes to an end 3 residues before the CDR3 does, leaving the germline J gene to fill in the end. The rearrangement uses TRBV20-1 and TRBJ1-4; 12 bases align to TRBD1. This CDR3 spans 14 amino acids. V was pared by 1 base and J by 9 bases, with 3 bases of the junction left unmatched. Germline CDR1 is DFQATT and CDR2 is SNEGSKA (reference sequence). The CDR3 reads CSARGGTGGKKLFF. Partial CDR3 DNA: TGCAGTGCTAGAGGCGGGACAGGGGGCAAAAAA.

This clone was recorded many times. The observed sequence ends 3 residues before the CDR3 terminus, with the missing tail filled in from the germline J gene. V gene TRBV4-2 combines with J gene TRBJ2-2, with TRBD2 matching over 15 bases. The CDR3 extends over 17 amino acids. The ends lost 4 bases at V and 4 bases at J; junction bases unmatched: 4. Germline V gene sequence: CDR1 LGHNA, CDR2 YNFKEQ. Incomplete CDR3 DNA: TGTGCCAGCAGCCCTGGACTAGCGGGAGGGGTCACCGGGGAG. It is translated as CASSPGLAGGVTGE. The CDR3 in its entirety is CASSPGLAGGVTGELFF.

This clone has at least ten counts. Incomplete CDR3 DNA: TGTGCCAGCACATCATCCGGCTGGCAGGGCAAGACC. Amino acid sequence: CASTSSGWQGKT. The full CDR3 is CASTSSGWQGKTQYF. V is TRBV7-2 and J is TRBJ2-5, with D possibly matching TRBD1 (5 bases). The read falls 3 residues short of the CDR3 end, and the missing part is taken from the germline J gene. With 7 bases removed from V and 6 bases from J, the gap between germline ends came to 21 bases. The germline gives CDR1 SGHTA, CDR2 FQGNSA. The CDR3 runs 15 residues. Based on the CDR3 plus reference TRBV7-2 and TRBJ2-5, the full variable domain is GAGVSQSPSNKVTEKGKDVELRCDPISGHTALYWYRQSLGQGLEFLIYFQGNSAPDKSGLPSDRFSAERTGGSVSTLTIQRTQQEDSAVYLCASTSSGWQGKTQYFGPGTRLLVL.

Ten or more counts support this clone. The read falls 3 residues short of the CDR3 end, and the missing part is taken from the germline J gene. The V and J genes are TRBV6-2 or TRBV6-3 and TRBJ2-2; tentatively, D is TRBD2 (5 bases). CDR3 size: 13 residues. Germline assignment: CDR1 MNHEY and CDR2 SVGEGT. V dropped 6 bases and J dropped 3 bases, with 8 bases sitting between them. The covered CDR3 bases are TGTGCCAGCAGCCCGGACTACACCGGGGAG. Translating it yields CASSPDYTGE. The full CDR3 protein reads CASSPDYTGELFF.

At least ten counts were recorded for this clone. The read falls 3 residues short of the CDR3 end, and the missing part is taken from the germline J gene. This chain joins TRBV6-1 and TRBJ2-2, with a weak D call TRBD1 (5 bases). V shed 4 bases and J shed 3 bases, with 6 bases lying between them. CDR3 length: 13 amino acids. Germline loops: CDR1 MNHNS, CDR2 SASEGT. CDR3 protein: CASSGRDTGELFF. CDR3 DNA (partial): TGTGCCAGCAGTGGCAGGGACACCGGGGAG.

This clone appeared many times. Read data end 3 residues before the CDR3 end; the end is taken from the germline J gene. The chain uses TRBV5-1 and TRBJ2-3; TRBD2 matches 12 bases. The CDR3 sequence is 17 residues long. The V segment lost 2 bases and the J segment 0 bases; nucleotides outside the gene matches: 4. Germline V gene data show CDR1 as SGHRS and CDR2 as YFSETQ. Partial CDR3 DNA: TGCGCCAGCAGCTTAGACGGGACTAGCGGGAGCACAGATACG. This gives the protein CASSLDGTSGSTDT. The CDR3 in full is CASSLDGTSGSTDTQYF.

This clone has at least ten counts. The DNA ends 3 residues before the CDR3 does, and the rest of the CDR3 is filled in from the germline J gene. The chain links TRBV19 to TRBJ2-2; D may be TRBD1 (5 bases). Germline lookup yields CDR1 LNHDA and CDR2 SQIVND (reference sequence). V shed 5 bases and J shed 0 bases, with 16 bases lying between them. This CDR3 has 17 amino acids. The chain's CDR3 is CASSVLSGFANTGELFF. The CDR3 bases that were read are TGTGCCAGTAGTGTTTTATCAGGGTTCGCGAACACCGGGGAG. Using reference TRBV19 and TRBJ2-2 for the parts outside the CDR3, the full variable domain is DGGITQSPKYLFRKEGQNVTLSCEQNLNHDAMYWYRQDPGQGLRLIYYSQIVNDFQKGDIAEGYSVSREKKESFPLTVTSAQKNPTAFYLCASSVLSGFANTGELFFGEGSRLTVL.

This clone was recorded at least ten times. The read halts 3 residues ahead of the CDR3 end, with the missing end drawn from the germline J gene. Other DNA variants within this sample encode the same CDR3. This chain joins TRBV14 and TRBJ2-1; 10 bases map to TRBD2. V trimming: 4 bases; J trimming: 3 bases; junction bases outside the gene matches: 3. Germline V gives CDR1 SGHDN, CDR2 FVKESK. This CDR3 has 15 residues. The CDR3 sequence is CASSPRTSGYNEQFF. CDR3 DNA, as far as it was read: TGTGCCAGCAGCCCTAGGACTAGCGGCTACAATGAG.

This clone occurred many times. The sequence runs out 3 residues before the end of the CDR3; the remainder is reconstructed from the germline J gene. The chain recombines TRBV12-5 with TRBJ2-5, with 10 bases lining up with TRBD1. This CDR3 is built from 15 residues. The V gene's germline CDR1 is LGHNT and CDR2 FRNRAP. V dropped 5 bases and J dropped 5; count of bases not matched to a gene: 8. The CDR3 spells CASGEGQGPGETQYF. The CDR3 DNA, read in part, is TGTGCTAGTGGTGAGGGACAGGGGCCCGGGGAGACC. Drawing the rest from reference TRBV12-5 and TRBJ2-5, the complete variable domain is DARVTQTPRHKVTEMGQEVTMRCQPILGHNTVFWYRQTMMQGLELLAYFRNRAPLDDSGMPKDRFSAEMPDATLATLKIQPSEPRDSAVYFCASGEGQGPGETQYFGPGTRLLVL.

This clone was seen at least ten times. Read data end 3 residues before the CDR3 end; the end is taken from the germline J gene. The chain has TRBV6-2 or TRBV6-3 and TRBJ2-7; no reliable D call. Germline loops: CDR1 MNHEY, CDR2 SVGEGT. The CDR3 is 12 residues long. V was shortened by 4 bases and J by 2 bases, with 6 bases between the two germline ends. CDR3 bases read: TGTGCCAGCAGTTCCCGTACCTACGAG. Its translation is CASSSRTYE. The CDR3 as a whole reads CASSSRTYEQYF.

This clone was seen many times. The CDR3 end falls 3 residues outside the read, so it is completed with the germline J gene. The chain links TRBV5-6 to TRBJ1-1; D might be TRBD1 (5 bases). V was cut by 7 bases and J by 4 bases, with 17 bases left in between. Germline V gene lookup returns CDR1 SGHDT and CDR2 YYEEEE. The CDR3 has 14 residues. CDR3 DNA, as far as it was read: TGTGCCAGCGGCTCCCTGGGGGGAATCACTGAA. Protein product: CASGSLGGITE. The whole CDR3 sequence reads CASGSLGGITEAFF.

This clone has just a few counts. The read halts 3 residues ahead of the CDR3 end, with the missing end drawn from the germline J gene. The chain recombines TRBV19 with TRBJ1-2, with D perhaps TRBD1 (5 bases). Germline-derived CDR1 and CDR2 are LNHDA and SQIVND (reference sequence). Trimming stripped 5 bases from V and 6 bases from J, with 13 bases between. The CDR3 is 13 residues long. The part of the CDR3 DNA that was read is TGTGCCAGTAGTGAGAGGGCAGGGCATGGC. Translated: CASSERAGHG. The CDR3, in full, reads CASSERAGHGYTF.

By its share, this clone is medium-sized. The read finishes 3 residues shy of the CDR3 end, and the germline J gene is used to complete it. The V gene is TRBV6-1, the J gene TRBJ1-4; the match to TRBD1 covers 7 bases. The CDR3 is made up of 17 amino acids. Germline V CDR1 and CDR2: MNHNS, SASEGT. V lost 1 base, J lost 0 bases, and 5 bases stayed unmatched. CDR3 DNA (partial): TGTGCCAGCAGTGAAGGGGAAACAGGGGCAACTAATGAAAAA. Its translation: CASSEGETGATNEK. The entire CDR3 reads CASSEGETGATNEKLFF.